These T cell receptor beta chains were read from a single sample in a study of blood T cell repertoires in COVID-19. TCRdb's copy holds only in-frame clones and misses some; the assay was immunoSEQ multiplex PCR. Of approximately 340,000 clones listed, 91% were seen once; the top ten hold around 0.94%. The sample consisted of PBMCs or T cells enriched from blood (not recorded which). Receptors were obtained from a woman between 35 and 50 years old who had been exposed to COVID-19. Both conserved end residues are part of each CDR3. The order of the fields is J gene, D gene, clone size, V gene, CDR3 protein, CDR3 DNA. D genes are given only for firm matches. For some rows the clone size is stated as once, few or many, or as a class when expanded; others skip it.

TRBJ2-7	TRBD1	few	TRBV6-5	CASPSGKGANEQYF	TGTGCCAGCCCCTCGGGAAAGGGGGCCAACGAGCAGTACTTC
TRBJ1-1	TRBD1	-	TRBV7-6	CASSSSDRGGTEAFF	TGTGCCAGCAGCTCATCAGACAGGGGTGGGACTGAAGCTTTCTTT
TRBJ1-2	-	-	TRBV27	CASRQDGYLYGYTF	TGTGCCAGCAGGCAGGATGGATACTTATATGGCTACACCTTC
TRBJ2-2	-	once	TRBV5-1	CASSFTGVNTGELFF	TGCGCCAGCAGCTTTACGGGGGTAAACACCGGGGAGCTGTTTTTT
TRBJ2-1	-	-	TRBV7-9	CASSLGQATIGEQFF	TGTGCCAGCAGCTTAGGACAGGCCACAATAGGCGAGCAGTTCTTC
TRBJ1-4	TRBD1	-	TRBV18	CASSPPGQGGEKLFF	TGTGCCAGCTCACCACCCGGACAGGGTGGTGAAAAACTGTTTTTT
TRBJ2-2	TRBD2	-	TRBV5-1	CASSLALLAGAGELFF	TGCGCCAGCAGCTTGGCCCTACTAGCGGGGGCCGGGGAGCTGTTTTTT
TRBJ1-6	-	few	TRBV28	CASSLQGPTENSPLHF	TGTGCCAGCAGTTTACAGGGGCCGACGGAGAATTCACCCCTCCACTTT
TRBJ1-1	-	many	TRBV19	CASSIALGGGRGTEAFF	TGTGCCAGTAGTATAGCTTTGGGAGGGGGAAGGGGCACTGAAGCTTTCTTT
TRBJ1-5	-	-	TRBV27	CASSGPDQPQHF	TGTGCCAGCAGTGGGCCGGATCAGCCCCAGCATTTT
TRBJ1-5	-	-	TRBV6-1	CASSEQPLGLEPQHF	TGTGCCAGCAGTGAACAACCCTTAGGACTTGAGCCCCAGCATTTT
TRBJ2-7	-	-	TRBV30	CAWSSRDEQYF	TGTGCCTGGAGTTCGAGGGACGAGCAGTACTTC
TRBJ1-1	-	-	TRBV6-5	CASSLDTEAFF	TGTGCCAGCAGTTTAGACACTGAAGCTTTCTTT
TRBJ1-2	-	-	TRBV5-8	CASSALYGYGYTF	TGTGCCAGCAGCGCCCTATACGGCTATGGCTACACCTTC
TRBJ2-7	TRBD2	-	TRBV27	CASRGLAGGYEQYF	TGTGCCAGCAGGGGACTAGCGGGAGGGTACGAGCAGTACTTC
TRBJ1-2	-	-	TRBV4-3	CASSQGVQGPNYGYTF	TGCGCCAGCAGCCAAGGGGTACAGGGCCCTAACTATGGCTACACCTTC
TRBJ2-2	TRBD2	-	TRBV30	CAWKMSPGTSELGELFF	TGTGCCTGGAAAATGTCCCCCGGGACTAGCGAGTTGGGGGAGCTGTTTTTT
TRBJ2-3	TRBD2	-	TRBV11-2	CASTMGGLDTQYF	TGTGCCAGCACCATGGGAGGGCTGGATACGCAGTATTTT
TRBJ1-1	-	-	TRBV10-3	CAISDVAVRLLTEAFF	TGTGCCATCAGCGATGTTGCGGTGAGGTTACTCACTGAAGCTTTCTTT
TRBJ1-2	-	-	TRBV19	CASSIGHSANYGYTF	TGTGCCAGTAGTATAGGTCACTCCGCTAACTATGGCTACACCTTC
TRBJ1-1	TRBD1	-	TRBV10-2	CASSDLGTVNTEAFF	TGCGCCAGCAGTGACCTGGGGACAGTGAACACTGAAGCTTTCTTT
TRBJ1-5	TRBD1	-	TRBV28	CASSLRVTGFRQPQHF	TGTGCCAGCAGTTTACGGGTGACAGGGTTCCGTCAGCCCCAGCATTTT
TRBJ1-3	-	-	TRBV18	CASSPSIPGLSGNTIYF	TGTGCCAGCTCACCCTCAATCCCGGGACTCTCTGGAAACACCATATATTTT
TRBJ2-7	-	once	TRBV10-2	CASSERQGSYEQYF	TGCGCCAGCAGTGAGCGGCAGGGCTCCTACGAGCAGTACTTC
TRBJ1-2	-	-	TRBV7-2	CASSRGGSNYGYTF	TGTGCCAGCAGCCGGGGGGGAAGTAACTATGGCTACACCTTC
TRBJ2-3	-	-	TRBV24-1	CATSAAGADTQYF	TGTGCCACCAGTGCTGCCGGGGCAGATACGCAGTATTTT
TRBJ1-4	TRBD1	-	TRBV3-1/TRBV3-2	CASSLPQGKLFF	TGTGCCAGCAGCCTACCACAGGGGAAACTGTTTTTT
TRBJ2-5	TRBD2	-	TRBV18	CASSPGGTSGYTQYF	TGTGCCAGCTCCCCCGGCGGGACTAGCGGTTACACCCAGTACTTC
TRBJ2-3	TRBD2	-	TRBV11-2	CASSIRTSGGAGTDTQYF	TGTGCCAGCAGCATCAGGACTAGCGGGGGGGCCGGCACAGATACGCAGTATTTT
TRBJ2-7	TRBD1	-	TRBV19	CASSIEGGSYEQYF	TGTGCCAGTAGTATAGAAGGGGGCAGCTACGAGCAGTACTTC
TRBJ1-5	TRBD1	-	TRBV7-9	CASSWDSELGQPQHF	TGTGCCAGCAGCTGGGACAGCGAATTAGGTCAGCCCCAGCATTTT
TRBJ2-1	-	-	TRBV18	CASSPRSGVYNEQFF	TGTGCCAGCTCACCACGGTCGGGGGTATACAATGAGCAGTTCTTC
TRBJ2-5	-	-	TRBV30	CASWQGQGETQYF	TGTGCCTCATGGCAGGGGCAGGGGGAGACCCAGTACTTC
TRBJ2-3	-	-	TRBV29-1	CSVVGGSTSTDTQYF	TGCAGCGTTGTGGGTGGGAGTACGAGCACAGATACGCAGTATTTT
TRBJ2-5	-	-	TRBV7-3	CASSLNGPIGGGETQYF	TGTGCCAGCAGCTTAAATGGGCCTATAGGTGGCGGGGAGACCCAGTACTTC
TRBJ2-1	TRBD1	-	TRBV19	CASSRGQGRNEQFF	TGTGCCAGTAGCAGGGGACAGGGGCGGAATGAGCAGTTCTTC
TRBJ1-2	TRBD1	-	TRBV2	CASSDLGQGNYGYTF	TGTGCCAGCAGTGATCTGGGACAGGGAAACTATGGCTACACCTTC
TRBJ1-5	TRBD1	-	TRBV19	CASSGQGALGQPQHF	TGTGCCAGTTCGGGGCAGGGGGCGCTAGGGCAGCCCCAGCATTTT
TRBJ2-2	-	once	TRBV6-5	CASSYSPTSLTGELFF	TGTGCCAGCAGTTACTCGCCGACTAGTCTCACCGGGGAGCTGTTTTTT
TRBJ2-3	-	-	TRBV5-1	CASSLTGIRGDTQYF	TGCGCCAGCAGCCTGACTGGGATCAGGGGAGATACGCAGTATTTT
TRBJ1-5	TRBD1	few	TRBV11-2	CASSLTGDQPQHF	TGTGCCAGCAGCTTGACAGGGGATCAGCCCCAGCATTTT
TRBJ1-5	-	-	TRBV19	CASSPSQQLNQPQHF	TGTGCCAGTAGTCCATCACAACAGCTCAATCAGCCCCAGCATTTT